The next 24 T cell receptor beta chains were all read from a single sample in a study of cytomegalovirus exposure and HLA in healthy donors. PCR used 60 Vbeta primers and 13 Jbeta primers. Generated by immunoSEQ multiplex PCR, the TCRdb table keeps only in-frame clones and is missing some. The data show 90,000 to 150,000 clones, 60% to 85% seen once. The sequencing sample was made of PBMCs. These receptors came from a middle-aged woman in good health and CMV-seropositive.

This clone has a handful of counts. J is TRBJ1-1 and V is TRBV5-4, with D perhaps matching TRBD1 (6 bases). This CDR3 region has 17 residues. In germline, CDR1 is SGHNT, CDR2 YYREEE (reference sequence). Trimming shortened V by 3 bases and J by 0 bases, and 18 bases separated the two germline ends. As DNA, the CDR3 is TGTGCCAGCAGCTCCCAACCTCCGGGACAACTGAACACTGAAGCTTTCTTT. Protein product: CASSSQPPGQLNTEAFF.

The genes are TRBV7-9 and TRBJ2-2; TRBD1 matches at 7 bases. Germline V CDR1 and CDR2: SEHNR, FQNEAQ (reference sequence). CDR3 length equals 19 residues. V trimming: 4 bases; J trimming: 6 bases; junction bases outside the gene matches: 20. The CDR3, as DNA: TGTGCCAGCAGCTCCTCCGGACAGGATTGGGTTGTGGATCCCGGGGAGCTGTTTTTT. As protein: CASSSSGQDWVVDPGELFF.

The rearrangement links TRBV11-1 to TRBJ2-7; the match to TRBD1 covers 10 bases. Germline V gene sequence: CDR1 SGHAT, CDR2 FQDESV (reference sequence). The CDR3 loop spans 15 amino acids. Trimming cost V 7 bases and J 3 bases; bases outside gene matches: 9. The CDR3, as DNA: TGTGCCAGCAATCATGGGACAGGGGAAAACTACGAGCAGTACTTC. Amino acids: CASNHGTGENYEQYF.

The CDR3 nucleotides read TGTGCCAGTAGTATTGGCCGCAATCAGCCCCAGCATTTT. Translated: CASSIGRNQPQHF. The chain employs TRBV19 and TRBJ1-5; D uncertain. This CDR3 is built from 13 residues. CDR1 and CDR2 (germline): LNHDA, SQIVND (reference sequence). The V end lost 3 bases, the J end lost 2 bases, and 5 bases lay between the germline ends.

This clone was observed a handful of times. The CDR3 loop reads CASSFRTAGELFF. CDR3 DNA sequence: TGCGCCAGCAGCTTTAGGACTGCCGGGGAGCTGTTTTTT. The chain is built from TRBV5-1 and TRBJ2-2; a possible D gene is TRBD2 (5 bases). Germline V gene sequence: CDR1 SGHRS, CDR2 YFSETQ. The CDR3 contains 13 residues. The V end was cut by 2 bases, the J end by 6 bases, with 8 bases between.

This rearrangement joins TRBV5-1 to TRBJ2-5, with D perhaps TRBD1 (5 bases). The DNA end is more similar to TRBJ2-7, so the J call may be wrong. The length of the CDR3 is 12 residues. Germline V lookup: CDR1 SGHRS, CDR2 YFSETQ. The CDR3 sequence is CASSFQGNEQYF. The CDR3 coding sequence is TGCGCCAGCAGCTTCCAGGGTAACGAGCAGTACTTC.

This sequence joins TRBV30 and TRBJ1-2; possibly TRBD1 for D (6 bases). V lost 5 bases, J lost 0 bases, and 13 bases lay in between. This CDR3 region has 14 residues. Germline CDR1 is GTSNPN and CDR2 is SVGIG (reference sequence). CDR3 loop: CAWGPGHSNYGYTF. DNA for the CDR3: TGTGCCTGGGGCCCGGGACACTCTAACTATGGCTACACCTTC.

The chain couples TRBV7-6 to TRBJ2-7; tentatively, D is TRBD2 (5 bases). Deletions cut 2 bases from V and 2 bases from J, with 10 bases between. The CDR3 is 14 residues long. Germline lookup yields CDR1 SGHVS and CDR2 FNYEAQ. The CDR3 DNA reads TGTGCCAGCAGCTTATCTCCCGGGGCCTACGAGCAGTACTTC. This codes for CASSLSPGAYEQYF.

This clone has at least ten counts. At one boundary the junction diverges from the germline segment, which might be a read error. This chain uses TRBV7-9 with TRBJ2-7; D unclear. This CDR3 has 12 amino acids. Germline lookup yields CDR1 SEHNR and CDR2 FQNEAQ (reference sequence). The CDR3 reads CSSSRETGEQYF. The CDR3 DNA sequence: TGTTCCAGCAGCCGAGAAACTGGCGAGCAGTACTTC. Full variable domain (remainder filled in from reference TRBV7-9 and TRBJ2-7): DTGVSQNPRHKITKRGQNVTFRCDPISEHNRLYWYRQTLGQGPEFLTYFQNEAQLEKSRLLSDRFSAERPKGSFSTLEIQRTEQGDSAMYLCSSSRETGEQYFGPGTRLTVT.

The gene calls are TRBV11-2 and TRBJ2-3; 9 bases map to TRBD2. The CDR3 contains 14 residues. Germline V gene sequence: CDR1 SGHAT, CDR2 FQNNGV. V lost 1 base, J lost 5 bases, and 1 base stayed unmatched. In nucleotides, the CDR3 is TGTGCCAGCAGCTTAGCACTAGCGGGAGATACGCAGTATTTT. This translates into CASSLALAGDTQYF.

J is TRBJ1-3 and V is TRBV9; 7 nucleotides line up with TRBD1. Germline V gene data show CDR1 as SGDLS and CDR2 as YYNGEE. After removal of 3 bases from V and 4 bases from J, the junction contained 13 bases not matched to a gene. This CDR3 has 17 residues. The CDR3 DNA sequence: TGTGCCAGCAGCGCAACGCCCACAGGGGCGGCGGGAAACACCATATATTTT. It translates to CASSATPTGAAGNTIYF.

This chain connects TRBV7-8 to TRBJ1-1; D is perhaps TRBD1 (5 bases). The V and J ends lost 5 bases and 6 bases respectively, with 19 bases between them. Per germline, CDR1 SGHVS and CDR2 FQNEAQ. CDR3 size: 15 residues. The CDR3 loop reads CASSESGARGAEAFF. In DNA form, the CDR3 reads TGTGCCAGCAGCGAATCCGGGGCCCGCGGGGCTGAAGCTTTCTTT.

The chain couples TRBV7-9 to TRBJ2-5, with 7 bases matching TRBD2. The CDR3 spans 14 residues. V lost 1 base and J lost 4; bases outside the gene matches: 3. Germline CDR1 is SEHNR and CDR2 is FQNEAQ (reference sequence). CDR3 coding DNA: TGTGCCAGCAGCTTAGTGTCGGGGGGAGAGACCCAGTACTTC. As protein: CASSLVSGGETQYF.

The chain has TRBV4-2 and TRBJ1-5; D may be TRBD1 (5 bases). The CDR3 covers 18 residues. The V end was cut by 0 bases, the J end by 1 base, with 16 bases between. Germline loops: CDR1 LGHNA, CDR2 YNFKEQ. The CDR3: CASSQDPNTPGSNQPQHF. For the CDR3, the DNA is TGTGCCAGCAGCCAAGATCCCAATACCCCAGGGAGCAATCAGCCCCAGCATTTT.

The CDR3 protein is CASSRQGASGNTIYF. The DNA of the CDR3 is TGTGCCAGCAGTCGACAGGGGGCCTCTGGAAACACCATATATTTT. The rearrangement uses TRBV6-5 and TRBJ1-3, with TRBD1 matching over 10 bases. Germline-derived CDR1 and CDR2 are MNHEY and SVGAGI. J was trimmed by 0 bases and V by 5 bases; bases with no gene match: 1. The CDR3 covers 15 residues.

This chain links TRBV6-5 with TRBJ1-2, with a weak D call TRBD1 (5 bases). The V gene's germline CDR1 is MNHEY and CDR2 SVGAGI. This CDR3 is built from 15 residues. V was clipped by 6 bases and J by 1 base, with 15 bases between them. CDR3 DNA: TGTGCCAGCAGCATTGGGGGGACCCTTAACTATGGCTACACCTTC. Residues: CASSIGGTLNYGYTF.

The chain couples TRBV29-1 to TRBJ1-1, with D maybe TRBD1 (5 bases). Germline loops: CDR1 SQVTM, CDR2 ANQGSEA. The CDR3 is made up of 12 amino acids. Trimming left V 7 bases short and J 4 bases short, with 13 bases between. CDR3 DNA sequence: TGCAGCGCCTCCCAGGGTTTCACTGAAGCTTTCTTT. Its translation: CSASQGFTEAFF.

This clone was detected only a few times. The V call is TRBV2, the J call TRBJ1-1; 10 bases map to TRBD1. Germline assignment: CDR1 SNHLY and CDR2 FYNNEI. The junction had 9 bases not matched to a gene; V was cut back by 10 bases and J by 10 bases. This CDR3 is built from 12 residues. The CDR3 DNA follows: TGTGCCATCATTCGGCGGGACAGGGGAGCTTTCTTT. Protein product: CAIIRRDRGAFF.

The chain uses TRBV5-1 and TRBJ1-2; D unresolved. Trimming took 1 base from V and 3 from J, leaving 7 bases between them. CDR3 size: 13 residues. In germline, CDR1 is SGHRS, CDR2 YFSETQ. CDR3 residues: CASSLQVDYGYTF. The CDR3 DNA is TGCGCCAGCAGCTTGCAAGTAGACTATGGCTACACCTTC.

The chain joins TRBV30 to TRBJ2-3, with 7 bases aligning to TRBD1. J lost 5 bases, V lost 4 bases, and 12 bases had no gene match. Germline values: CDR1 GTSNPN, CDR2 SVGIG (reference sequence). The CDR3 is 15 residues long. The DNA for the CDR3 is TGTGCCTGGACTTTAACAGGGGCAAAAGTAGATACGCAGTATTTT. Encoded protein: CAWTLTGAKVDTQYF.

The chain is built from TRBV5-4 and TRBJ1-2; D unresolved. Germline CDR1 is SGHNT and CDR2 is YYREEE (reference sequence). The V end lost 1 base, the J end lost 1 base, and 8 bases lay between the germline ends. This CDR3 is built from 14 residues. The chain's CDR3 is CASSLPRVNYGYTF. DNA of the CDR3: TGTGCCAGCAGCTTGCCGAGGGTTAACTATGGCTACACCTTC.

V is TRBV7-8 and J is TRBJ2-7, with 7 bases that match TRBD1. The CDR3 runs 14 residues. The germline gives CDR1 SGHVS, CDR2 FQNEAQ. The ends lost 6 bases at V and 1 base at J; junction bases unmatched: 6. This chain's CDR3 is CASRHRDRSYEQYF. CDR3 nucleotides: TGTGCCAGCAGACACCGGGACAGATCCTACGAGCAGTACTTC.

The chain uses TRBV30 and TRBJ1-3; D remains unclear. V lost 2 bases to trimming and J lost 2 bases, with 7 bases between them. Germline-derived CDR1 and CDR2 are GTSNPN and SVGIG (reference sequence). The CDR3 loop spans 13 amino acids. The CDR3 loop is CAWSWRAGNTIYF. CDR3 nucleotide sequence: TGTGCCTGGAGTTGGAGGGCTGGAAACACCATATATTTT.

The table lists this clone with a count of one. The J gene is TRBJ2-7, the V gene TRBV5-1, with 10 bases fitting TRBD2. The CDR3 is 16 residues long. The germline V gene encodes CDR1 SGHRS and CDR2 YFSETQ. V shed 5 bases and J 0 bases; nucleotides not matched to a gene: 8. CDR3 loop: CASRASGGLHSYEQYF. The CDR3 DNA reads as TGCGCCAGCAGGGCTAGCGGGGGATTACACTCCTACGAGCAGTACTTC.